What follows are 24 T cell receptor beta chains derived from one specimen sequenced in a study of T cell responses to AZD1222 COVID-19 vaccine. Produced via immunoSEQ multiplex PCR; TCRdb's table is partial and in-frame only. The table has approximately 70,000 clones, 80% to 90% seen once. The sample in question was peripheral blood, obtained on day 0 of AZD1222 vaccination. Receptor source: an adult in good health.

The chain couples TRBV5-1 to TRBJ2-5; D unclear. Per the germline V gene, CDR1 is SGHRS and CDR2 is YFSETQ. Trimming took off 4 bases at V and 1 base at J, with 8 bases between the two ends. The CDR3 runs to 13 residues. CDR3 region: CASSKMVQETQYF. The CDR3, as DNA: TGCGCCAGCAGCAAAATGGTCCAAGAGACCCAGTACTTC.

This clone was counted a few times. The CDR3 nucleotides read TGTGCCAGCAGCTTAGTAGCATCCAACTATGGCTACACCTTC. Translated, it gives CASSLVASNYGYTF. The chain carries TRBV7-2 and TRBJ1-2, with no clear D. There are 14 residues in the CDR3. V was cut by 1 base and J by 2 bases, with 8 bases left in between. The germline gives CDR1 SGHTA, CDR2 FQGNSA.

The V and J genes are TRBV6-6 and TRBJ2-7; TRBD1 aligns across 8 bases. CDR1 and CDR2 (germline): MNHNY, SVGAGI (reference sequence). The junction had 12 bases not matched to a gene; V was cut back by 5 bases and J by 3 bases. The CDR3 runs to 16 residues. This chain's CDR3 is CASSPTYRGIGYEQYF. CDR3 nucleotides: TGTGCCAGCAGTCCGACCTACAGGGGGATTGGCTACGAGCAGTACTTC.

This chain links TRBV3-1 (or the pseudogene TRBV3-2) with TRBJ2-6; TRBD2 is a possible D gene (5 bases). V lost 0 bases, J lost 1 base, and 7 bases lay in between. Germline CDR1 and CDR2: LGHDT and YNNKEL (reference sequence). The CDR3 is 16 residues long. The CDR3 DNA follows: TGTGCCAGCAGCCAAGATATAGCGTCTGGGGCCAACGTCCTGACTTTC. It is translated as CASSQDIASGANVLTF.

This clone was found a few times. CDR3 bases: TGTGCCAGCAGTGACTGGGGCGGAGGAGATTACAATGAGCAGTTCTTC. This codes for CASSDWGGGDYNEQFF. The chain couples TRBV6-4 to TRBJ2-1; the D gene could be TRBD1 or TRBD2 (5 bases each). Per the germline V gene, CDR1 is MRHNA and CDR2 is SNTAGT. This CDR3 contains 16 residues. V was pared by 1 base and J by 4 bases, with 14 bases between.

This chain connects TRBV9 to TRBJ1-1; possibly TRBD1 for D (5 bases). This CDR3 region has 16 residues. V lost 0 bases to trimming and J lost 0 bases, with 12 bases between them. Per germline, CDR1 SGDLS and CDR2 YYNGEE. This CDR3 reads CASSVEQDPMNTEAFF. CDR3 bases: TGTGCCAGCAGCGTAGAACAGGACCCTATGAACACTGAAGCTTTCTTT.

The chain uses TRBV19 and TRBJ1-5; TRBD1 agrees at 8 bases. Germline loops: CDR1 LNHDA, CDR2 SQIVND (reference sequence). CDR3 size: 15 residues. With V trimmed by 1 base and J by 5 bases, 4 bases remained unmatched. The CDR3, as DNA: TGTGCCAGTAGTATAGGACAGGGGTTCGATCAGCCCCAGCATTTT. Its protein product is CASSIGQGFDQPQHF.

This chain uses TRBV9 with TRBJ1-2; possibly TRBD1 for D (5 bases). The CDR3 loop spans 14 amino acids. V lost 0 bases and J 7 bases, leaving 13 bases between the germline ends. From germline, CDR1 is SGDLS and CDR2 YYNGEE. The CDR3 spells CASSVELGVSGYTF. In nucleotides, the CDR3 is TGTGCCAGCAGCGTAGAGTTGGGGGTCTCTGGCTACACCTTC.

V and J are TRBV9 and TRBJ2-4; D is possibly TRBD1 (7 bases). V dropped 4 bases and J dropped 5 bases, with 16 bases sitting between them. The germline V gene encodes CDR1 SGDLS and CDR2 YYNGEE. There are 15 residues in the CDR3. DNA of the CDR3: TGTGCCAGCAGCCCGGAGGGGGCCCTCCAAAACATTCAGTACTTC. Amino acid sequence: CASSPEGALQNIQYF.

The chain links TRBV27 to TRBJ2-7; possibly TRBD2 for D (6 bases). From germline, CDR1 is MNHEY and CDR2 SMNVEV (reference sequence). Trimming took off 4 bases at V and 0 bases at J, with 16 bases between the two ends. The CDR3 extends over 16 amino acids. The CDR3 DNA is TGTGCCAGCAGTTCGCCCGGGACTCCGAACTCCTACGAGCAGTACTTC. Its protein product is CASSSPGTPNSYEQYF.

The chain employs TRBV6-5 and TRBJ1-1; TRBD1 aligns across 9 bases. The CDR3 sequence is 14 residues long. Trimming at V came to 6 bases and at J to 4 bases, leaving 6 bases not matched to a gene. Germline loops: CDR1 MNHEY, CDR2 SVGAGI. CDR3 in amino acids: CASRSATGGTEAFF. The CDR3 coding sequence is TGTGCCAGCAGATCGGCGACAGGGGGCACTGAAGCTTTCTTT.

CDR3 sequence (DNA): TGTGCCTGGAGAGACCGGGACCGGGGGTACGAGCAGTACTTC. Translation: CAWRDRDRGYEQYF. The chain joins TRBV30 to TRBJ2-7, with D perhaps TRBD2 (6 bases). Germline-derived CDR1 and CDR2 are GTSNPN and SVGIG (reference sequence). The CDR3 is 14 amino acids. Deletions cut 3 bases from V and 4 bases from J, with 16 bases between.

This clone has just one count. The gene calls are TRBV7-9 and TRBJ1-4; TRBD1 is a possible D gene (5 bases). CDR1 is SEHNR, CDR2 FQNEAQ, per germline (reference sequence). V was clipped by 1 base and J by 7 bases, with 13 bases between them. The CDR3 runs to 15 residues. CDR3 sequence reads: CASSLGHPGSEKLFF. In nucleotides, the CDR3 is TGTGCCAGCAGCTTAGGTCACCCAGGGAGTGAAAAACTGTTTTTT.

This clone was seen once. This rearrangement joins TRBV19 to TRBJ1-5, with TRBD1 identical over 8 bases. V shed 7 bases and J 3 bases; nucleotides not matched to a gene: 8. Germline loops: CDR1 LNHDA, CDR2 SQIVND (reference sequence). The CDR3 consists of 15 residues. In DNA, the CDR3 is TGTGCCAGTAACCTGGGACAGGAGGTCAATCAGCCCCAGCATTTT. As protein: CASNLGQEVNQPQHF.

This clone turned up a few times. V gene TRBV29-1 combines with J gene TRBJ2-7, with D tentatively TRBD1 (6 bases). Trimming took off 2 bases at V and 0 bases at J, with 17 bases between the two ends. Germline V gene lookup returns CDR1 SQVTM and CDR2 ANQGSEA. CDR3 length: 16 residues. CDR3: CSVEILTGLNSYEQYF. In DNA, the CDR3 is TGCAGCGTTGAAATACTGACAGGCCTCAACTCCTACGAGCAGTACTTC.

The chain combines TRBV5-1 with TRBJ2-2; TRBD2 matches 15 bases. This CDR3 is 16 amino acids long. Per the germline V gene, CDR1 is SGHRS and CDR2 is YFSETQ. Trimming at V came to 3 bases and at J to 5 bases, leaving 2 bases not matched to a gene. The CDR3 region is CASSYGTSGRTGELFF. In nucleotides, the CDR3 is TGCGCCAGCAGCTACGGGACTAGCGGGAGGACCGGGGAGCTGTTTTTT.

CDR3 sequence: CASSIGLASHEQYF. The CDR3 nucleotides read TGTGCCAGTAGTATTGGGCTAGCTTCGCACGAGCAGTACTTC. The chain carries TRBV19 and TRBJ2-7; D is possibly TRBD2 (5 bases). V gave up 3 bases and J gave up 5 bases, with 14 bases separating them. The CDR3 length is 14 residues. From germline, CDR1 is LNHDA and CDR2 SQIVND (reference sequence).

CDR3 DNA: TGTGCCAGCAGTGACGGACAGGGACGCACCGGGGAGCTGTTTTTT. Protein sequence: CASSDGQGRTGELFF. The V gene is TRBV6-2 or TRBV6-3, the J gene TRBJ2-2; 8 bases line up with TRBD1. The CDR3 consists of 15 residues. Looked up from germline, CDR1 is MNHEY and CDR2 is SVGEGT. The V segment lost 5 bases and the J segment 4 bases; nucleotides outside the gene matches: 6.

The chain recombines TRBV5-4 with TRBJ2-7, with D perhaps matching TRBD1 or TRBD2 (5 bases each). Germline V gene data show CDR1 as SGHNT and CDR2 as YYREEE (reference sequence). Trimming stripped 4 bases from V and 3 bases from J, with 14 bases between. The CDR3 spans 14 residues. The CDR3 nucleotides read TGTGCCAGCAGCCCCGGGACGGAGGACTACGAGCAGTACTTC. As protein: CASSPGTEDYEQYF.

CDR3 in DNA: TGTGCCAGCAGCCAAGTGGGCTTGGGGGCCCCCCGTCCGGGGGAGCTGTTTTTT. This gives the protein CASSQVGLGAPRPGELFF. The V and J genes are TRBV4-2 and TRBJ2-2; a weak D match, TRBD1 (6 bases). CDR1 and CDR2 (germline): LGHNA, YNFKEQ. The CDR3 extends over 18 amino acids. Deletions cut 1 base from V and 8 bases from J, with 23 bases between.

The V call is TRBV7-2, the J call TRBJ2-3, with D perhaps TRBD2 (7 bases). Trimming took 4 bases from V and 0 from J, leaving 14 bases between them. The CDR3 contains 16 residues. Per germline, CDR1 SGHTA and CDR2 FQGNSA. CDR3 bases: TGTGCCAGCAGCTCCCGGGGGGCAGGGAGCACAGATACGCAGTATTTT. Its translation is CASSSRGAGSTDTQYF. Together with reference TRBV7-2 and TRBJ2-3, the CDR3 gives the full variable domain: GAGVSQSPSNKVTEKGKDVELRCDPISGHTALYWYRQSLGQGLEFLIYFQGNSAPDKSGLPSDRFSAERTGGSVSTLTIQRTQQEDSAVYLCASSSRGAGSTDTQYFGPGTRLTVL.

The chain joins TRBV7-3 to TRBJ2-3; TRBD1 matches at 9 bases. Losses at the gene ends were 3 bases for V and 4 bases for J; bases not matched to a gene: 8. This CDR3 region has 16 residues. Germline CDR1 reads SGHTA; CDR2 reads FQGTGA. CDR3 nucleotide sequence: TGTGCCAGCAGCTTTATACAGGGGGCGGAGGCAGATACGCAGTATTTT. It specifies CASSFIQGAEADTQYF.

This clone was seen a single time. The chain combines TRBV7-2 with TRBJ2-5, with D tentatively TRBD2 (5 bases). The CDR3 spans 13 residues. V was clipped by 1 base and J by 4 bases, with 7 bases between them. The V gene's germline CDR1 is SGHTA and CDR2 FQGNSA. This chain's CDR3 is CASSLEGAETQYF. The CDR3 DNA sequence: TGTGCCAGCAGCTTAGAGGGAGCAGAGACCCAGTACTTC.

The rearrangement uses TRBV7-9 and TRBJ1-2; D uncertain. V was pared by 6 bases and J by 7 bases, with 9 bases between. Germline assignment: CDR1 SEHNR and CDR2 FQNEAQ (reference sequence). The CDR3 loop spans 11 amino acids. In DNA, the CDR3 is TGTGCCAGCAGGCTCGACGCTGGCTACACCTTC. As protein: CASRLDAGYTF.